This record concerns one T cell receptor (beta chain) sequence. This entry is derived from a study of blood T cell repertoires in COVID-19. As for the study in general: Specimens from acute and convalescent COVID-19 originated in the United States, Italy and Spain. PBMCs, B-cell-depleted T cells, or T cells were the source of the cDNA or gDNA that made up the material.

Libraries were prepared by immunoSEQ multiplex PCR; TCRdb keeps only in-frame clonotypes and omits some of them. The data hold 200,000 to 250,000 clones, with roughly 87% observed a single time. With V trimmed by 0 bases and J by 1 base, 8 bases remained unmatched. There are 17 residues in the CDR3. Germline-derived CDR1 and CDR2 are SGHTS and YDEGEE. The TCR was taken from a man aged 18 to 35 with acute COVID-19. This rearrangement joins TRBV5-8 to TRBJ2-3; 7 bases agree with TRBD2. Source material: PBMCs or T cells enriched from blood (not recorded which). DNA for the CDR3: TGTGCCAGCAGCTTGGATACGGAGGGGAGGGGCACAGATACGCAGTATTTT. The encoded protein is CASSLDTEGRGTDTQYF.